One and the same sample provided the 18 T cell receptor beta chains below, sequenced in a study of shared T cell receptors in the human thymus. Method: immunoSEQ multiplex PCR; TCRdb's copy keeps in-frame clones and lacks some. The sample includes about 710,000 clones, around 87% of them seen just once. Another study also made use of these data, one on human thymus T cells.

Sample: thymocytes. The receptors shown here come from a boy under three years old with a congenital heart defect.

The J gene is TRBJ1-6, the V gene TRBV5-1, with D tentatively TRBD1 (6 bases). V was trimmed by 5 bases and J by 5 bases, leaving 14 bases between them. CDR1 and CDR2 from the germline V gene are SGHRS and YFSETQ. This CDR3 comprises 15 residues. The CDR3: CASSIQGGNNSPLHF. In DNA form, the CDR3 reads TGCGCCAGCAGTATACAGGGTGGAAATAATTCACCCCTCCACTTT.

This chain connects TRBV5-6 to TRBJ2-7; TRBD1 matches at 7 bases. This CDR3 contains 13 residues. Germline V gene data show CDR1 as SGHDT and CDR2 as YYEEEE. The trim removed 4 bases at V and 6 bases at J, leaving 7 bases unmatched. The CDR3 nucleotides are TGTGCCAGCAGCATCGACAGGGTCAGCGAGCAGTACTTC. It specifies CASSIDRVSEQYF.

The rearrangement links TRBV11-2 to TRBJ2-3, with TRBD2 matching 9 bases. Germline-derived CDR1 and CDR2 are SGHAT and FQNNGV. Unmatched junction bases numbered 17, after V lost 2 bases and J lost 5 bases. The CDR3 runs to 19 residues. The CDR3 spells CASSLRMGGGRAGIDTQYF. CDR3 coding DNA: TGTGCCAGCAGCTTACGAATGGGCGGCGGGAGGGCCGGCATAGATACGCAGTATTTT.

A single count supports this clone. J is TRBJ1-6 and V is TRBV4-3, with 8 bases matching TRBD1. J gave up 9 bases and V 4 bases, and 8 bases lay outside the gene matches. The CDR3 loop spans 15 amino acids. Looked up from germline, CDR1 is LGHNA and CDR2 is YSLEER. The chain's CDR3 is CASSPSGTGGSPLHF. CDR3 nucleotide sequence: TGCGCCAGCAGCCCGAGCGGGACAGGTGGTTCACCCCTCCACTTT.

The chain uses TRBV10-3 and TRBJ2-7; TRBD1 might be the D (6 bases). The V gene lost 7 bases and the J gene lost 1 base, with 11 bases spanning the gap. Germline V CDR1 and CDR2: ENHRY, SYGVKD. The CDR3 is 13 residues long. The CDR3 region has the DNA TGTGCCATCAAGGACAGCTCATCCTACGAGCAGTACTTC. Its translation is CAIKDSSSYEQYF.

The rearrangement joins TRBV14 to TRBJ2-5; 7 nucleotides line up with TRBD1. The CDR3 runs to 16 residues. In germline, CDR1 is SGHDN, CDR2 FVKESK. V lost 3 bases, J lost 4 bases, and 11 bases stayed unmatched. CDR3 bases: TGTGCCAGCAGCCATTCTCACAGGGGCGCTCCAGAGACCCAGTACTTC. Amino acid sequence: CASSHSHRGAPETQYF. The whole variable domain, filled in from reference TRBV14 and TRBJ2-5, reads EAGVTQFPSHSVIEKGQTVTLRCDPISGHDNLYWYRRVMGKEIKFLLHFVKESKQDESGMPNNRFLAERTGGTYSTLKVQPAELEDSGVYFCASSHSHRGAPETQYFGPGTRLLVL.

The V and J genes are TRBV19 and TRBJ1-1, with D possibly matching TRBD1 (6 bases). Deletions cut 5 bases from V and 4 bases from J, with 14 bases between. Germline CDR1 and CDR2: LNHDA and SQIVND (reference sequence). There are 14 residues in the CDR3. This CDR3 is CASSLRGSGTEAFF. The CDR3, as DNA: TGTGCCAGTAGTTTAAGGGGGTCGGGCACTGAAGCTTTCTTT.

The chain has TRBV10-3 and TRBJ2-5; 8 nucleotides line up with TRBD2. This CDR3 region has 19 residues. With 0 bases clipped from V and 0 bases from J, the junction kept 12 bases outside the gene matches. The germline gives CDR1 ENHRY, CDR2 SYGVKD. CDR3 DNA sequence: TGTGCCATCAGTGAGTCGAAGAGCGGGAGAAATTCGGACCAAGAGACCCAGTACTTC. As protein: CAISESKSGRNSDQETQYF.

This chain links TRBV5-6 with TRBJ1-5, with 9 positions matching TRBD1. V was pared by 3 bases and J by 8 bases, with 6 bases of the junction left unmatched. Germline loops: CDR1 SGHDT, CDR2 YYEEEE. The CDR3 spans 14 residues. The CDR3 sequence is CASSWGTGIEPQHF. In DNA, the CDR3 is TGTGCCAGCAGCTGGGGGACAGGGATTGAGCCCCAGCATTTT. The full variable domain, with the rest looked up from reference TRBV5-6 and TRBJ1-5, is DAGVTQSPTHLIKTRGQQVTLRCSPKSGHDTVSWYQQALGQGPQFIFQYYEEEERQRGNFPDRFSGHQFPNYSSELNVNALLLGDSALYLCASSWGTGIEPQHFGDGTRLSIL.

J is TRBJ2-1 and V is TRBV5-1, with 9 bases lining up with TRBD2. The V gene's germline CDR1 is SGHRS and CDR2 YFSETQ. The CDR3 spans 16 residues. The V segment lost 0 bases and the J segment 4 bases; nucleotides outside the gene matches: 5. The CDR3 loop is CASSLGETSGYNEQFF. The CDR3 DNA follows: TGCGCCAGCAGCTTGGGGGAGACTAGCGGTTACAATGAGCAGTTCTTC.

The CDR3 DNA sequence: TGTGCCAGCAGACTTTTCTCCGGGAACTCCTACGAGCAGTACTTC. It translates to CASRLFSGNSYEQYF. The chain couples TRBV28 to TRBJ2-7; TRBD2 is a possible D gene (5 bases). The germline V and J ends were trimmed by 6 bases and 0 bases, with 15 bases remaining between them. The CDR3 is 15 residues long. Germline loops: CDR1 MDHEN, CDR2 SYDVKM.

This rearrangement joins TRBV6-5 to TRBJ2-7; the D gene is possibly TRBD1 (6 bases). This CDR3 is built from 16 residues. V was cut by 0 bases and J by 2 bases, with 14 bases left in between. Looked up from germline, CDR1 is MNHEY and CDR2 is SVGAGI. CDR3 sequence: CASSYSRQVYTYEQYF. The CDR3 DNA reads as TGTGCCAGCAGTTACTCGCGACAGGTTTATACCTACGAGCAGTACTTC.

The V gene is TRBV27, the J gene TRBJ2-7; D uncertain. Trimming left V 2 bases short and J 0 bases short, with 8 bases between. This CDR3 comprises 14 residues. CDR1 and CDR2 from the germline V gene are MNHEY and SMNVEV (reference sequence). The CDR3 region is CASSLSTTSYEQYF. The CDR3, as DNA: TGTGCCAGCAGTTTAAGTACTACCTCCTACGAGCAGTACTTC.

This clone was seen once. V and J are TRBV6-7 and TRBJ1-5; weak D call: TRBD1 (6 bases). TRBV6-7 is assigned to the ORF class and has an uncertain function. CDR3 length: 16 amino acids. Trimming shortened V by 0 bases and J by 2 bases, and 11 bases separated the two germline ends. The CDR3 coding sequence is TGTGCCAGCAGTTACTCGTTAGGGGGTCGCAATCAGCCCCAGCATTTT. Translating it yields CASSYSLGGRNQPQHF.

The J gene is TRBJ2-7, the V gene TRBV9; 10 nucleotides agree with TRBD2. The CDR3 is made up of 16 amino acids. V lost 4 bases and J lost 0; bases outside the gene matches: 7. Germline assignment: CDR1 SGDLS and CDR2 YYNGEE. This chain's CDR3 is CASSLRSSGSSYEQYF. In DNA, the CDR3 is TGTGCCAGCAGCCTCCGATCTAGCGGGAGCTCCTACGAGCAGTACTTC.

The gene calls are TRBV4-3 and TRBJ1-1; a possible D gene is TRBD1 (6 bases). CDR1 is LGHNA, CDR2 YSLEER, per germline. The CDR3 covers 14 residues. V gave up 2 bases and J gave up 1 base, with 8 bases separating them. The CDR3 nucleotides read TGCGCCAGCAGCCAAAGACAGGCGAACACTGAAGCTTTCTTT. This translates into CASSQRQANTEAFF.

This clone was observed a few times. The chain combines TRBV4-3 with TRBJ2-7, with TRBD1 matching over 9 bases. The ends lost 3 bases at V and 4 bases at J; junction bases unmatched: 13. Germline values: CDR1 LGHNA, CDR2 YSLEER. There are 17 residues in the CDR3. In nucleotides, the CDR3 is TGCGCCAGCAGCCAGGCAACAGGGGGCGCTTCAAAATACGAGCAGTACTTC. Translating it yields CASSQATGGASKYEQYF.

The chain has TRBV6-6 and TRBJ1-6; 9 nucleotides line up with TRBD1. This CDR3 contains 16 residues. Germline lookup yields CDR1 MNHNY and CDR2 SVGAGI (reference sequence). Germline trimming cut 6 bases from V and 5 bases from J; bases unmatched to any gene: 8. CDR3 bases: TGTGCCAGCAGAGCTAAGAGGGACAGGGATAATTCACCCCTCCACTTT. Protein sequence: CASRAKRDRDNSPLHF.